The TCR beta chain described here comes from a study of T-cell reconstitution after alpha-beta-depleted transplantation in children. The CDR3 is 15 residues long. V lost 6 bases to trimming and J lost 2 bases, with 14 bases between them. CDR1 and CDR2 from the germline V gene are MNHNS and SASEGT. Study observations and caveats: As was reported, about two months after transplant, alpha-beta T cells came from several hundred expanded graft clones. From surviving recipient T cells and thymic progenitors came the high day-60 TCRbeta diversity observed in some patients.

TCRbeta library construction was performed incorporating unique molecular identifiers. TCRdb called the PCR reads again in MiXCR, with one record for every CDR3 protein. This table has 240,000 or so distinct CDR3 sequences, 6.5% to 10% appearing once. This clonotype was observed at least ten times. Its target is unknown. This receptor was identified in a male patient between 5 and 17 years old who had a stem cell transplant for acute lymphoblastic leukemia, so the T cells may come from the graft donor. The material sequenced was PBMCs, mostly from graft donor cells, taken 180 days after TCRalphabeta/CD19-depleted stem cell transplant. V gene TRBV6-1 combines with J gene TRBJ2-1; D is possibly TRBD1 (6 bases). Here the CDR3 reads CASSRGDIPYNEQFF. The CDR3 region has the DNA TGTGCCAGCAGCAGGGGAGACATCCCCTACAATGAGCAGTTCTTC.